This TCR beta chain was observed in a study of monozygotic twins with inflammatory bowel disease. Study-level findings and limits: A reduction in TCRbeta diversity (inverse Simpson) was seen in IBD patients relative to healthy co-twins. The analysis did not separate different T cell subtypes.

The germline V gene has CDR1 SQVTM and CDR2 ANQGSEA. The CDR3 length is 14 residues. About this clonotype itself: Its antigen is unidentified.

Researchers generated cDNA in eight separate reactions per sample. TCRdb reanalyzed the 5' RACE reads and collapses them to one entry per CDR3 protein, without DNA. The table lists approximately 420,000 distinct CDR3 sequences. The chain has TRBV29-1 and TRBJ2-3; absent DNA, TCRdb's TRBD2 call cannot be checked. This TCR derives from a human donor with ulcerative colitis or Crohn's disease, or a healthy co-twin of an affected twin (not recorded which). Source material: blood. The CDR3 region is CSVGLTAGTDTQYF.